The 5 T cell receptor beta chains listed next were all sequenced from one sample in a study of neurological immune-mediated disorders. One entry per CDR3 protein results from TCRdb running MiXCR on the 5' RACE reads. The table records tens of thousands of distinct CDR3 sequences, just under 7.5% of them present only once. The sample was CD4+ T cells from blood. The receptors stem from a man in his fifties or sixties in good health.

Many counts were recorded for this clonotype. V gene TRBV5-1 combines with J gene TRBJ2-1; D uncertain. The germline V and J ends were trimmed by 4 bases and 2 bases, with 13 bases remaining between them. The V gene's germline CDR1 is SGHRS and CDR2 YFSETQ. CDR3 length: 15 residues. CDR3 protein: CASSPASPTYNEQFF. The CDR3 coding sequence is TGCGCCAGCAGCCCCGCGAGTCCTACCTACAATGAGCAGTTCTTC.

This clonotype was counted ten times or more. This chain uses TRBV27 with TRBJ2-6; 9 nucleotides agree with TRBD2. CDR1 is MNHEY, CDR2 SMNVEV, per germline (reference sequence). The CDR3 extends over 18 amino acids. J was trimmed by 4 bases and V by 5 bases; bases with no gene match: 12. Here the CDR3 reads CASSLRGSGGGGANVLTF. The CDR3 nucleotides read TGTGCCAGCAGTCTCCGGGGTAGCGGGGGCGGCGGGGCCAACGTCCTGACTTTC.

There are many counts of this clonotype. The chain is built from TRBV15 and TRBJ2-1, with D uncertain. Trimming stripped 5 bases from V and 6 bases from J, with 17 bases between. Germline V lookup: CDR1 LNHNV, CDR2 YYDKDF (reference sequence). The CDR3 is made up of 15 amino acids. The chain's CDR3 is CATSGVSSAVNEQFF. DNA of the CDR3: TGTGCCACCAGCGGGGTCAGCTCCGCCGTCAATGAGCAGTTCTTC.

In its sample, this clonotype was seen many times. This chain connects TRBV25-1 to TRBJ2-3; D is uncertain. The V end lost 6 bases, the J end lost 1 base, and 11 bases lay between the germline ends. Per germline, CDR1 MGHDK and CDR2 SYGVNS. The length of the CDR3 is 14 residues. The CDR3 here is CASSQLARTDTQYF. Here the CDR3 DNA reads TGTGCCAGCAGCCAGCTTGCTCGCACAGATACGCAGTATTTT.

This clonotype was seen repeatedly, ten times or more. V and J are TRBV7-2 and TRBJ2-7, with D perhaps given as TRBD1 or TRBD2 (5 bases each). The CDR3 covers 14 residues. Germline V gene lookup returns CDR1 SGHTA and CDR2 FQGNSA. The V end lost 3 bases, the J end lost 2 bases, and 11 bases lay between the germline ends. The CDR3 sequence: CASSLGPITYEQYF. The CDR3 nucleotides read TGTGCCAGCAGCTTGGGACCGATTACCTACGAGCAGTACTTC.